This T cell receptor beta chain was sequenced for a study of molecular identifiers for immune sequencing clone quantification. This clonotype was detected many times. The antigen remains unidentified. One entry per CDR3 protein, called by TCRdb with MiXCR from the PCR reads. Seen here are about 97,000 distinct CDR3 sequences, 35% observed once, and the top ten hold about a tenth. Germline V gives CDR1 SGHVS, CDR2 FQNEAQ. The V and J ends lost 1 base and 4 bases respectively, with 9 bases between them. The CDR3 is 14 residues long. Study-wide results and limits: Jurkat TCR RNA spiked in from one cell could reportedly be detected among 1.1 million or so naive cells. For effector cells, clones above 20 RNA copies held over 99% of molecules; for naive cells, under 1%.

Sequencing input: naive CD8+ T cells from blood, with Jurkat cell RNA spiked in. As to subset: FACS-sorted CD8+CD4-CCR7+CD45RA+ naive T cells. The chain carries TRBV7-8 and TRBJ2-3, with TRBD1 as a possible D gene (6 bases). The sequence was collected from a human donor in good health. Some libraries in this study had Jurkat cell RNA spiked in. In DNA, the CDR3 is TGTGCCAGCAGCTTAGACAGGGCGCCAGATACGCAGTATTTT. Protein sequence: CASSLDRAPDTQYF.